The 9 T cell receptor beta chains presented below share a single source sample, sequenced in a study of CD8+ T cells in alopecia areata. Sequencing templates came from extracted RNA that was reverse transcribed into cDNA. Clones were read by immunoSEQ multiplex PCR, and TCRdb kept only the in-frame ones, dropping some. The profile shows around 270,000 clones, roughly 60% of them singletons. Treatment indicated: oral pan-JAK inhibitor, 5-10 mg twice daily. Here the sequenced sample was CD4+ T cells sorted from blood, taken at week 24, from a patient treated with tofacitinib. Receptors were obtained from a human donor with alopecia areata.

The chain recombines TRBV29-1 with TRBJ1-3, with a possible D match to TRBD1 (6 bases). V was cut by 3 bases and J by 1 base, with 10 bases left in between. Germline V lookup: CDR1 SQVTM, CDR2 ANQGSEA. The CDR3 loop spans 14 amino acids. The CDR3: CSVDGGASGNTIYF. CDR3 in DNA: TGCAGCGTTGATGGGGGCGCGTCTGGAAACACCATATATTTT.

The rearrangement uses TRBV7-2 and TRBJ2-3, with D unresolved. The V gene's germline CDR1 is SGHTA and CDR2 FQGNSA. The CDR3 totals 13 residues. Deletions cut 1 base from V and 7 bases from J, with 9 bases between. The CDR3 DNA is TGTGCCAGCAGCTTAGAGCCCTCCAATACGCAGTATTTT. This encodes CASSLEPSNTQYF.

This clone was counted a single time. V usage is TRBV4-1 and J usage is TRBJ1-2; D remains ambiguous. The ends were cut back, 10 bases at V and 4 bases at J, with 22 bases in the middle. The germline V gene has CDR1 MGHRA and CDR2 YSYEKL. CDR3 length: 15 amino acids. This CDR3 reads CATSSSGSSSYGYTF. For the CDR3, the DNA is TGCGCCACCTCTTCCTCGGGCTCTTCCTCCTATGGCTACACCTTC.

This rearrangement joins TRBV29-1 to TRBJ1-2; D perhaps matches TRBD1 (6 bases). Trimming took 1 base from V and 5 from J, leaving 20 bases between them. This CDR3 is built from 16 residues. CDR1 is SQVTM, CDR2 ANQGSEA, per germline. The chain's CDR3 is CSVEAAGLRDMYGYTF. The CDR3, as DNA: TGCAGCGTTGAAGCAGCGGGGCTCCGGGACATGTATGGCTACACCTTC.

This clone came up a few times. The chain couples TRBV10-3 to TRBJ2-5; D might be TRBD1 (6 bases). CDR1 and CDR2 (germline): ENHRY, SYGVKD. This CDR3 is built from 13 residues. Trimming cost V 8 bases and J 3 bases, with 13 bases left between them. In nucleotides, the CDR3 is TGTGCCATCGGACCTCCAGGGGAAGAGACCCAGTACTTC. Encoded protein: CAIGPPGEETQYF.

V usage is TRBV5-6 and J usage is TRBJ2-7; D might be TRBD2 (6 bases). The CDR3 spans 15 residues. Trimming took off 1 base at V and 0 bases at J, with 11 bases between the two ends. Germline values: CDR1 SGHDT, CDR2 YYEEEE. The CDR3 DNA is TGTGCCAGCAGCTTGAGGGGACTCCTCTCCTACGAGCAGTACTTC. Its protein product is CASSLRGLLSYEQYF.

The chain uses TRBV2 and TRBJ2-5; D possibly matches TRBD1 or TRBD2 (5 bases each). The CDR3 runs 16 residues. Germline-derived CDR1 and CDR2 are SNHLY and FYNNEI. Trimming left V 0 bases short and J 5 bases short, with 16 bases between. The chain's CDR3 is CASSEAAGTREETQYF. DNA of the CDR3: TGTGCCAGCAGTGAAGCCGCCGGGACGCGCGAGGAGACCCAGTACTTC.

This rearrangement joins TRBV6-6 to TRBJ2-3; D is possibly TRBD2 (5 bases). The germline V gene encodes CDR1 MNHNY and CDR2 SVGAGI (reference sequence). The CDR3 extends over 12 amino acids. The V end was cut by 4 bases, the J end by 6 bases, with 8 bases between. CDR3 sequence: CASSSRRDTQYF. The DNA for the CDR3 is TGTGCCAGCAGTTCAAGGAGGGATACGCAGTATTTT.

This chain uses TRBV6-5 with TRBJ2-5, with 8 bases identical to TRBD2. This CDR3 is built from 15 residues. Germline lookup yields CDR1 MNHEY and CDR2 SVGAGI. The V segment lost 10 bases and the J segment 1 base; nucleotides outside the gene matches: 11. The CDR3 here is CATRRGGTPQETQYF. In nucleotides, the CDR3 is TGTGCCACTCGCCGGGGGGGGACGCCCCAAGAGACCCAGTACTTC.